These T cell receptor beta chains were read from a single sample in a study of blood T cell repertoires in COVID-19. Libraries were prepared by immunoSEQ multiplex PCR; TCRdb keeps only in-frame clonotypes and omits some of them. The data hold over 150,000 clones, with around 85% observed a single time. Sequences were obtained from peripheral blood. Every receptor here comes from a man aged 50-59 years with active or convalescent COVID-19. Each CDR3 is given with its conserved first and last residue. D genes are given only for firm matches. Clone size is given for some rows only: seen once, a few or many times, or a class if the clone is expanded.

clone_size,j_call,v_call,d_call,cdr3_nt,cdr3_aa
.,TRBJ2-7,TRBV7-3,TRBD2,TGTGCCAGCAGCTCGAGCGGGAACTCCTACGAGCAGTACTTC,CASSSSGNSYEQYF
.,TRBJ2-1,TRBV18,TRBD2,TGTGCCAGCTCACAATCCGGACTAGCGGGGGGCAATGAGCAGTTCTTC,CASSQSGLAGGNEQFF
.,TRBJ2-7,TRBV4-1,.,TGCGCCAGCAGCCAAGAAGGTCAGGTCTATCGGGAGCAGTACTTC,CASSQEGQVYREQYF
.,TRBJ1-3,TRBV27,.,TGTGCCAGCAGGGCTCTCTCTGGAAACACCATATATTTT,CASRALSGNTIYF
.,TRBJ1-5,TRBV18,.,TGTGCCAGCTCACCGCAGGGGAGTGATCAGCCCCAGCATTTT,CASSPQGSDQPQHF
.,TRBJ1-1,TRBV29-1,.,TGCAGCTGTGGGCAGGGTCGGACTGAAGCTTTCTTT,CSCGQGRTEAFF
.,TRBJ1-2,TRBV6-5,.,TGTGCCAGCAGTTACGGCGGAGGGTATGGCTACACCTTC,CASSYGGGYGYTF
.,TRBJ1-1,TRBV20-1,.,TGCAGTGCTAGTTGGGGAGGCGAAGCTTTCTTT,CSASWGGEAFF
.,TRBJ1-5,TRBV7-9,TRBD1,TGTGCCAGCCGAGGACAGGGGAATCAGCCCCAGCATTTT,CASRGQGNQPQHF
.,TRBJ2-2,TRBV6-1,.,TGTGCCAGCAGTGAAGCCCCCCCTCCAGTTACCGGGGAGCTGTTTTTT,CASSEAPPPVTGELFF
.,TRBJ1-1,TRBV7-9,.,TGTGCCAGCAGCTTGGCAGAATCAAACACTGAAGCTTTCTTT,CASSLAESNTEAFF
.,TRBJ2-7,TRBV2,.,TGTGCCAGCAGTGATCAGGGGACAACCTACGAGCAGTACTTC,CASSDQGTTYEQYF
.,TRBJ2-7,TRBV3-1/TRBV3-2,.,TGTGCCAGCAGCCAGGCAGGGATGGCTATGTACTTC,CASSQAGMAMYF
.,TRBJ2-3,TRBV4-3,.,TGCGCCAGCAGCCAAGAAGTGGCAGGGGAAACAGATACGCAGTATTTT,CASSQEVAGETDTQYF
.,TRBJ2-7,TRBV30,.,TGTGCCTGGACCCAGGGGTTAAGAGTATACGAGCAGTACTTC,CAWTQGLRVYEQYF
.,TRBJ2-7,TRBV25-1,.,TGTGCCAGCAGTGAGACTAACACCTACGAGCAGTACTTC,CASSETNTYEQYF
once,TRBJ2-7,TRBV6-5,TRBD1,TGTGCCAGCAGTTATACGGGACAGACCAACTACGAGCAGTACTTC,CASSYTGQTNYEQYF
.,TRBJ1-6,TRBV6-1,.,TGTGCCAGCAGTGAAGCCCCGCGGGGGGCAGGTTATTCACCCCTCCACTTT,CASSEAPRGAGYSPLHF